The next 2 T cell receptor beta chains were all read from a single sample in a study of T cell responses to AZD1222 COVID-19 vaccine. The protocol was immunoSEQ multiplex PCR, while the TCRdb copy is restricted to in-frame clones and leaves out a portion. In the table there are about 99,000 clones, approximately 92% of which are singletons. Sequenced here: peripheral blood, sampled on day 0 of AZD1222 vaccination. These receptors originate from an adult in good health.

The chain couples TRBV5-5 to TRBJ1-6; possibly TRBD1 for D (6 bases). This CDR3 has 16 residues. The germline V and J ends were trimmed by 0 bases and 6 bases, with 13 bases remaining between them. The germline V gene encodes CDR1 SGHKS and CDR2 YYEKEE (reference sequence). The DNA of the CDR3 is TGTGCCAGCAGCTTGGTAGGGGGTCCCCTTAATTCACCCCTCCACTTT. Encoded protein: CASSLVGGPLNSPLHF.

The V call is TRBV6-2 or TRBV6-3, the J call TRBJ1-5; possible D gene TRBD1, 6 bases. Germline CDR1 reads MNHEY; CDR2 reads SVGEGT. Trimming left V 4 bases short and J 5 bases short, with 9 bases between. This CDR3 is 13 amino acids long. CDR3 sequence: CASSLTGDQPQHF. The DNA of the CDR3 is TGTGCCAGCAGTTTGACAGGAGATCAGCCCCAGCATTTT.